The 14 T cell receptor beta chains listed next were all sequenced from one sample in a study of blood T cell repertoires in COVID-19. TCRdb's table, derived via immunoSEQ multiplex PCR, lists solely in-frame clones and lacks some. The table shows roughly 62,000 clones, with nearly 80% occurring only once. Sample: peripheral blood. Receptors originate from a human donor in a cohort sampled during active COVID-19.

Details on this clone: No conserved phenylalanine or tryptophan ends this CDR3, so it is likely a read error. Because the CDR3's place on the DNA is in doubt, the DNA is left out and the CDR3 is given as listed by TCRdb. The V and J genes are TRBV28 and TRBJ2-7; the table's D call, TRBD2, has no DNA check behind it. Germline V CDR1 and CDR2: MDHEN, SYDVKM. The CDR3 spans 12 amino acids, including both terminal residues. The CDR3: CASSLQAGRFFL.

This sequence joins TRBV11-3 and TRBJ2-5; D is uncertain. Per the germline V gene, CDR1 is SGHNT and CDR2 is YENEEA. The CDR3 has 12 amino acids. Trimming removed 5 bases from V and 5 bases from J, with 9 bases in between. The CDR3 DNA is TGTGCCAGCAGCCCACTCCATGAGACCCAGTACTTC. It codes for CASSPLHETQYF.

There are many counts of this clone. This sequence joins TRBV28 and TRBJ1-5, with a tentative D call TRBD1 (6 bases). The germline V gene encodes CDR1 MDHEN and CDR2 SYDVKM. CDR3 length equals 13 residues. Trimming took off 6 bases at V and 7 bases at J, with 13 bases between the two ends. CDR3: CASSLRGGQPQHF. The CDR3 nucleotides are TGTGCCAGCAGCCTGCGGGGGGGCCAGCCCCAGCATTTT.

The V and J genes are TRBV19 and TRBJ1-6; TRBD1 matches 7 bases. The V segment lost 5 bases and the J segment 7 bases; nucleotides outside the gene matches: 5. The CDR3 covers 14 residues. CDR1 is LNHDA and CDR2 is SQIVND in the germline V gene (reference sequence). The CDR3 region has the DNA TGTGCCAGTAGTCGGGGACAGTCGAATTCACCCCTCCACTTT. It specifies CASSRGQSNSPLHF. Combining the CDR3 with reference TRBV19 and TRBJ1-6 gives the whole variable domain DGGITQSPKYLFRKEGQNVTLSCEQNLNHDAMYWYRQDPGQGLRLIYYSQIVNDFQKGDIAEGYSVSREKKESFPLTVTSAQKNPTAFYLCASSRGQSNSPLHFGNGTRLTVT.

The genes are TRBV29-1 and TRBJ2-2, with 10 bases matching TRBD2. J was trimmed by 7 bases and V by 6 bases; bases with no gene match: 11. Germline CDR1 reads SQVTM; CDR2 reads ANQGSEA. CDR3 length: 15 amino acids. This chain's CDR3 is CSVRISGGAGGELFF. CDR3 bases: TGCAGCGTAAGAATAAGCGGGGGGGCCGGCGGGGAGCTGTTTTTT.

V usage is TRBV7-8 and J usage is TRBJ2-5, with TRBD1 matching over 8 bases. CDR1 is SGHVS, CDR2 FQNEAQ, per germline. The CDR3 is 13 residues long. V shed 5 bases and J 5 bases; nucleotides not matched to a gene: 4. Here the CDR3 reads CASSPGGRETQYF. The CDR3 DNA sequence: TGTGCCAGCAGCCCAGGGGGCCGGGAGACCCAGTACTTC. Based on the CDR3 plus reference TRBV7-8 and TRBJ2-5, the full variable domain is GAGVSQSPRYKVAKRGQDVALRCDPISGHVSLFWYQQALGQGPEFLTYFQNEAQLDKSGLPSDRFFAERPEGSVSTLKIQRTQQEDSAVYLCASSPGGRETQYFGPGTRLLVL.

This chain joins TRBV3-1 (or the pseudogene TRBV3-2) and TRBJ2-5; D may be TRBD2 (6 bases). The CDR3 spans 13 residues. Germline CDR1 and CDR2: LGHDT and YNNKEL (reference sequence). V lost 6 bases, J lost 2 bases, and 10 bases lay in between. CDR3 DNA: TGTGCCAGCAGGGGGACTCCACAAGAGACCCAGTACTTC. Its translation: CASRGTPQETQYF.

The chain couples TRBV14 to TRBJ2-1, with a possible D match to TRBD2 (6 bases). The germline V and J ends were trimmed by 5 bases and 6 bases, with 8 bases remaining between them. The CDR3 contains 12 residues. Looked up from germline, CDR1 is SGHDN and CDR2 is FVKESK. The CDR3 sequence: CASSGGFNEQFF. In nucleotides, the CDR3 is TGTGCCAGCAGCGGGGGGTTCAATGAGCAGTTCTTC.

The chain links TRBV5-1 to TRBJ2-1; a weak D match, TRBD1 (6 bases). From germline, CDR1 is SGHRS and CDR2 YFSETQ. The CDR3 has 13 residues. Trimming stripped 4 bases from V and 10 bases from J, with 15 bases between. CDR3 residues: CASSVMDRTEQFF. The CDR3 DNA reads TGCGCCAGCAGCGTAATGGACAGAACCGAGCAGTTCTTC.

CDR3 loop: CASSQGLSYNEQFF. The CDR3 DNA sequence: TGTGCCAGCAGCCAGGGACTCTCCTACAATGAGCAGTTCTTC. The J gene is TRBJ2-1, the V gene TRBV2, with D possibly being TRBD2 (6 bases). This CDR3 comprises 14 residues. Trimming removed 6 bases from V and 0 bases from J, with 9 bases in between. The V gene's germline CDR1 is SNHLY and CDR2 FYNNEI.

The chain uses TRBV30 and TRBJ2-3; 15 bases fit TRBD2. Germline lookup yields CDR1 GTSNPN and CDR2 SVGIG (reference sequence). J was trimmed by 1 base and V by 3 bases; bases with no gene match: 5. The CDR3 runs to 17 residues. The CDR3 here is CAWSGTSGGIGTDTQYF. CDR3 in DNA: TGTGCCTGGAGCGGGACTAGCGGGGGGATAGGCACAGATACGCAGTATTTT.

The count of this clone is one. This chain uses TRBV11-2 with TRBJ2-5; TRBD2 matches 8 bases. V lost 5 bases to trimming and J lost 9 bases; unmatched junction nucleotides: 17. The CDR3 runs 16 residues. The germline V gene has CDR1 SGHAT and CDR2 FQNNGV. CDR3 bases: TGTGCCAGCAGCGTTATCCCCACGGGGGGGCGGTTGGCCCAGTACTTC. It encodes CASSVIPTGGRLAQYF.

The chain employs TRBV7-3 and TRBJ2-1, with D possibly matching TRBD2 (5 bases). V dropped 5 bases and J dropped 9 bases, with 17 bases sitting between them. The CDR3 contains 14 residues. CDR1 SGHTA and CDR2 FQGTGA come from the germline V gene. The CDR3 sequence: CASSPGSTTGEQFF. CDR3 DNA sequence: TGTGCCAGCAGCCCGGGATCCACAACGGGTGAGCAGTTCTTC.

Details on this clone: At the DNA level, this CDR3 is encoded by other sequences in the same sample as well. V is TRBV7-2 and J is TRBJ1-4; 8 nucleotides line up with TRBD1. The J segment lost 4 bases and the V segment lost 6 bases, leaving 4 bases of the junction unmatched. The CDR3 covers 14 residues. Germline CDR1 SGHTA, CDR2 FQGNSA. The CDR3: CASSATGVNEKLFF. DNA of the CDR3: TGTGCCAGCAGTGCGACAGGGGTTAATGAAAAACTGTTTTTT.